This entry lists 13 T cell receptor beta chains sequenced from one sample in a study of CD8+CD57+ T cells in acquired aplastic anemia. Genomic DNA, serving as template, underwent TCR beta VDJ and CDR3 profiling. TCRdb analysed the reads with MiXCR anew, one entry per CDR3 protein. The table has some 180,000 distinct CDR3 sequences, under 55% seen once. The sample consisted of sorted CD4+, CD8+, or CD8+CD57+ T cells (not recorded which) from PBMCs. Every receptor here comes from a human donor in good health.

This clonotype was observed a few times. The chain uses TRBV2 and TRBJ2-5, with D possibly TRBD1 on 5 matching bases. The germline CDR1 and CDR2 sequences are SNHLY and FYNNEI. CDR3 length equals 13 residues. V was clipped by 4 bases and J by 4 bases, with 10 bases between them. The CDR3: CASSVWQGETQYF. The CDR3 DNA sequence: TGTGCCAGCAGTGTTTGGCAGGGAGAGACCCAGTACTTC.

The chain is built from TRBV7-9 and TRBJ2-7, with D maybe TRBD1 (5 bases). The CDR3 covers 12 residues. V lost 5 bases and J 4 bases, leaving 9 bases between the germline ends. CDR1 is SEHNR and CDR2 is FQNEAQ in the germline V gene (reference sequence). The CDR3 DNA reads TGTGCCAGCAGCCGTTACAGGTACGAGCAGTACTTC. This sequence encodes CASSRYRYEQYF. Combining the CDR3 with reference TRBV7-9 and TRBJ2-7 gives the whole variable domain DTGVSQNPRHKITKRGQNVTFRCDPISEHNRLYWYRQTLGQGPEFLTYFQNEAQLEKSRLLSDRFSAERPKGSFSTLEIQRTEQGDSAMYLCASSRYRYEQYFGPGTRLTVT.

Concerning this clonotype itself: Here the CDR3 omits its conserved ending phenylalanine or tryptophan, so a read error is the likely source. The chain has TRBV12-5 and TRBJ2-1; D might be TRBD2 (5 bases). The CDR3 is made up of 15 amino acids. V was clipped by 2 bases and J by 5 bases, with 13 bases between them. The germline CDR1 and CDR2 sequences are LGHNT and FRNRAP. DNA of the CDR3: TGTGCTAGTGGTTTGTTACTAGGGATCAACAATGAGCAGTTCCTC. As protein: CASGLLLGINNEQFL.

The sample holds many counts of this clonotype. This chain connects TRBV6-1 to TRBJ2-7; D is perhaps TRBD1 (5 bases). The CDR3 covers 15 residues. Trimming removed 3 bases from V and 0 bases from J, with 12 bases in between. CDR1 MNHNS and CDR2 SASEGT come from the germline V gene. The CDR3 bases are TGTGCCAGCAGTGAGCAGGGCCGCAGCTCCTACGAGCAGTACTTC. Its translation: CASSEQGRSSYEQYF.

With regard to this clonotype: One junction end disagrees with the germline gene, perhaps due to a read error. The gene calls are TRBV7-8 and TRBJ2-7, with D maybe TRBD2 (5 bases). The CDR3 extends over 11 amino acids. The germline V gene encodes CDR1 SGHVS and CDR2 FQNEAQ. CDR3 protein: CASSLNSEQNF. DNA for the CDR3: TGTGCCAGCAGCTTGAATAGCGAGCAGAACTTC.

This clonotype was counted ten times or more. The chain recombines TRBV4-3 with TRBJ2-3; D might be TRBD2 (6 bases). Germline V gene sequence: CDR1 LGHNA, CDR2 YSLEER. The germline V and J ends were trimmed by 1 base and 4 bases, with 9 bases remaining between them. The length of the CDR3 is 14 residues. CDR3 region: CASSQAEGSDTQYF. The CDR3 DNA sequence: TGCGCCAGCAGCCAAGCGGAGGGGTCAGATACGCAGTATTTT.

This clonotype was detected once. Since a much larger clone is just one base distant, this may be a read error. The chain employs TRBV6-1 and TRBJ1-1; the D gene is possibly TRBD1 (6 bases). Trimming shortened V by 11 bases and J by 3 bases, and 16 bases separated the two germline ends. The CDR3 contains 13 residues. The germline V gene encodes CDR1 MNHNS and CDR2 SASEGT. The chain's CDR3 is CAVSAGEDTEAFF. In DNA, the CDR3 is TGTGCCGTGAGTGCAGGGGAGGACACTGAAGCTTTCTTT.

V gene TRBV4-3 combines with J gene TRBJ2-3; TRBD2 might be the D (7 bases). The CDR3 sequence is 15 residues long. V was shortened by 0 bases and J by 6 bases, with 13 bases between the two germline ends. Germline V lookup: CDR1 LGHNA, CDR2 YSLEER. CDR3 bases: TGCGCCAGCAGCCAAGAAACGGGGGGCCCTGATACGCAGTATTTT. This translates into CASSQETGGPDTQYF.

The rearrangement links TRBV19 to TRBJ2-7; D is possibly TRBD1 (5 bases). V lost 6 bases and J lost 3, with 12 bases in between. The germline gives CDR1 LNHDA, CDR2 SQIVND (reference sequence). The CDR3 has 13 amino acids. CDR3 DNA: TGTGCCAGTAGCCAAAGTAGGGGCTACGAGCAGTACTTC. Translation gives CASSQSRGYEQYF.

This clonotype was seen ten or more times. J is TRBJ2-1 and V is TRBV7-6; 13 nucleotides agree with TRBD2. J was trimmed by 5 bases and V by 4 bases; bases with no gene match: 5. The germline V gene encodes CDR1 SGHVS and CDR2 FNYEAQ. The CDR3 is 16 amino acids. CDR3 nucleotides: TGTGCCAGCAGCTCGAGACTAGCGGGAGGCCACAATGAGCAGTTCTTC. This gives the protein CASSSRLAGGHNEQFF.

This clonotype was seen at least ten times. The chain has TRBV7-2 and TRBJ2-7; the D call may be TRBD1 or TRBD2 (5 bases each). The CDR3 has 15 amino acids. Trimming took off 2 bases at V and 2 bases at J, with 13 bases between the two ends. Germline values: CDR1 SGHTA, CDR2 FQGNSA. CDR3 DNA: TGTGCCAGCAGCTTATCCGGGACCGTTCCCTACGAGCAGTACTTC. It codes for CASSLSGTVPYEQYF.

The sample holds many counts of this clonotype. The chain uses TRBV20-1 and TRBJ2-1; 9 bases are shared with TRBD2. CDR3 length equals 14 residues. J gave up 4 bases and V 5 bases, and 6 bases lay outside the gene matches. The V gene's germline CDR1 is DFQATT and CDR2 SNEGSKA (reference sequence). The CDR3: CSACCLAGYNEQFF. The DNA of the CDR3 is TGCAGTGCTTGTTGTCTAGCGGGGTACAATGAGCAGTTCTTC.

This clonotype was recorded at least ten times. V gene TRBV20-1 combines with J gene TRBJ2-2; 9 nucleotides align to TRBD2. Germline CDR1 is DFQATT and CDR2 is SNEGSKA (reference sequence). The CDR3 is 16 residues long. The V and J ends lost 3 bases and 5 bases, in that order; junction bases with no gene match: 10. This CDR3 is CSARGPLAGVTGELFF. The DNA of the CDR3 is TGCAGTGCTAGGGGACCCTTAGCGGGAGTAACCGGGGAGCTGTTTTTT.